The 27 T cell receptor beta chains presented below share a single source sample, sequenced in a study of blood T cell repertoires in COVID-19. Here immunoSEQ multiplex PCR was the method, and the copy in TCRdb shows in-frame clones only, minus some. The sample lists around 68,000 clones, roughly 91% occurring once. Specimen: peripheral blood. These TCRs come from a human donor in a cohort sampled during active COVID-19.

The chain uses TRBV7-9 and TRBJ2-5, with D uncertain. The CDR3 is 11 residues long. With 5 bases removed from V and 2 bases from J, the gap between germline ends came to 3 bases. CDR1 is SEHNR and CDR2 is FQNEAQ in the germline V gene (reference sequence). Here the CDR3 DNA reads TGTGCCAGCAGCCAACAAGAGACCCAGTACTTC. It encodes CASSQQETQYF.

In its sample, this clone was seen once. The CDR3 protein is CASSIGLTYNEQFF. CDR3 sequence (DNA): TGTGCCAGTAGTATAGGACTTACATACAATGAGCAGTTCTTC. The gene calls are TRBV19 and TRBJ2-1; D is ambiguous. Germline V gene data show CDR1 as LNHDA and CDR2 as SQIVND (reference sequence). Trimming cost V 1 base and J 4 bases, with 8 bases left between them. This CDR3 has 14 residues.

The V gene is TRBV9, the J gene TRBJ2-1; D not resolved. Germline CDR1 is SGDLS and CDR2 is YYNGEE. V dropped 0 bases and J dropped 7 bases, with 14 bases sitting between them. The CDR3 consists of 15 residues. CDR3 region: CASSVDMGLGNEQFF. As DNA, the CDR3 is TGTGCCAGCAGCGTAGATATGGGTCTAGGAAATGAGCAGTTCTTC. Full variable domain (missing parts from reference TRBV9 and TRBJ2-1): DSGVTQTPKHLITATGQRVTLRCSPRSGDLSVYWYQQSLDQGLQFLIQYYNGEERAKGNILERFSAQQFPDLHSELNLSSLELGDSALYFCASSVDMGLGNEQFFGPGTRLTVL.

CDR3 DNA: TGTGCCAGCAGTACCGCCCAGGGTTCAGGCGAGCAGTACTTC. Its protein is CASSTAQGSGEQYF. The V call is TRBV6-5, the J call TRBJ2-7; possible D gene TRBD1, 5 bases. CDR1 is MNHEY and CDR2 is SVGAGI in the germline V gene. The CDR3 runs to 14 residues. V was shortened by 5 bases and J by 6 bases, with 17 bases between the two germline ends.

J is TRBJ2-1 and V is TRBV18, with 10 bases that match TRBD2. This CDR3 comprises 16 residues. The germline gives CDR1 KGHSH, CDR2 LQKENI. V trimming: 5 bases; J trimming: 10 bases; junction bases outside the gene matches: 14. CDR3 loop: CASSSAATSGSKEQFF. CDR3 nucleotide sequence: TGTGCCAGCTCATCGGCGGCGACTAGCGGGTCGAAAGAGCAGTTCTTC.

The chain joins TRBV21-1 to TRBJ2-1; the DNA was not compared with TRBD2, the D call given in the table. TRBV21-1 has pseudogene status. CDR3 size: 17 residues. CDR3 bases: TGTGCCAGCAGCAAAGCGCGAAGCGGGAGGTCTTACAATGAGCAGTTCTTC. Its protein is CASSKARSGRSYNEQFF.

V is TRBV19 and J is TRBJ2-3, with 12 bases aligning to TRBD2. V gave up 1 base and J gave up 6 bases; unmatched junction bases: 8. The CDR3 consists of 17 residues. Germline CDR1 and CDR2: LNHDA and SQIVND (reference sequence). CDR3 bases: TGTGCCAGTAGTATAGCCCTCCTAGCGGGAGGGCCGGATACGCAGTATTTT. Protein: CASSIALLAGGPDTQYF.

The CDR3 DNA reads as TGTGCCAGCAGCCCGACAGGGAACTCTGGGGCCAACGTCCTGACTTTC. Its translation: CASSPTGNSGANVLTF. The chain links TRBV5-4 to TRBJ2-6; TRBD1 aligns across 7 bases. The CDR3 has 16 residues. Trimming at V came to 4 bases and at J to 0 bases, leaving 4 bases not matched to a gene. Germline V lookup: CDR1 SGHNT, CDR2 YYREEE (reference sequence).

The rearrangement uses TRBV5-1 and TRBJ2-5, with 10 bases matching TRBD1. Germline CDR1 is SGHRS and CDR2 is YFSETQ. J gave up 5 bases and V 0 bases, and 1 base lay outside the gene matches. The CDR3 has 14 residues. The CDR3 loop reads CASSLAGQGETQYF. CDR3 in DNA: TGCGCCAGCAGCTTGGCGGGACAGGGGGAGACCCAGTACTTC.

This sequence joins TRBV24-1 and TRBJ1-5; TRBD1 agrees at 9 bases. The CDR3 loop spans 14 amino acids. Germline V gives CDR1 KGHDR, CDR2 SFDVKD. The J segment lost 3 bases and the V segment lost 9 bases, leaving 5 bases of the junction unmatched. The CDR3 region has the DNA TGTGCCACCGGGGGGACAGGGAACAATCAGCCCCAGCATTTT. Translating it yields CATGGTGNNQPQHF.

This clone has a handful of counts. This sequence joins TRBV19 and TRBJ1-5; 11 bases match TRBD1. This CDR3 has 15 amino acids. The ends lost 5 bases at V and 6 bases at J; junction bases unmatched: 6. Germline V gene lookup returns CDR1 LNHDA and CDR2 SQIVND (reference sequence). CDR3 sequence: CASSPGQGALQPQHF. In DNA, the CDR3 is TGTGCCAGTAGTCCAGGACAGGGGGCACTTCAGCCCCAGCATTTT.

V and J are TRBV2 and TRBJ1-1; D perhaps matches TRBD1 (5 bases). The CDR3 is 13 amino acids. The germline V gene encodes CDR1 SNHLY and CDR2 FYNNEI. V was clipped by 3 bases and J by 8 bases, with 13 bases between them. In nucleotides, the CDR3 is TGTGCCAGCAGTGAGGACACGTTCCAAGAAGCTTTCTTT. Translated: CASSEDTFQEAFF.

The chain employs TRBV5-1 and TRBJ2-5; D may be TRBD1 (5 bases). The CDR3 is made up of 13 amino acids. Trimming removed 7 bases from V and 2 bases from J, with 12 bases in between. The germline CDR1 and CDR2 sequences are SGHRS and YFSETQ. The CDR3: CASAASGQETQYF. The CDR3 nucleotides are TGCGCCAGCGCCGCCTCAGGGCAAGAGACCCAGTACTTC.

This chain connects TRBV14 to TRBJ2-5; D gene uncertain. The germline gives CDR1 SGHDN, CDR2 FVKESK. V was cut by 0 bases and J by 7 bases, with 6 bases left in between. The CDR3 is 12 amino acids. The CDR3 bases are TGTGCCAGCAGCCAAGAACGGGTGACCCAGTACTTC. This translates into CASSQERVTQYF.

This clone was counted a single time. The V gene is TRBV4-3, the J gene TRBJ2-1, with 15 bases that match TRBD2. The germline V gene encodes CDR1 LGHNA and CDR2 YSLEER. The CDR3 contains 18 residues. V shed 1 base, J shed 8 bases, and the junction held 9 bases outside the gene matches. DNA of the CDR3: TGCGCCAGCAGCCAAGGGGTGCGGGGACTAGCGGGAGGCGATGAGCAGTTCTTC. This gives the protein CASSQGVRGLAGGDEQFF.

V gene TRBV28 combines with J gene TRBJ1-2; no clear D gene. From germline, CDR1 is MDHEN and CDR2 SYDVKM. Trimming took off 5 bases at V and 4 bases at J, with 8 bases between the two ends. CDR3 length: 12 amino acids. The chain's CDR3 is CASSVGSYGYTF. The CDR3 region has the DNA TGTGCCAGCAGTGTCGGGAGCTATGGCTACACCTTC.

The chain joins TRBV27 to TRBJ2-2; D is unresolved. This CDR3 has 13 amino acids. The germline V and J ends were trimmed by 3 bases and 4 bases, with 6 bases remaining between them. Germline V gene data show CDR1 as MNHEY and CDR2 as SMNVEV (reference sequence). CDR3 nucleotide sequence: TGTGCCAGCAGTTTTCCAGGCACCGGGGAGCTGTTTTTT. It specifies CASSFPGTGELFF.

The rearrangement joins TRBV5-5 to TRBJ1-1; a weak D match, TRBD1 (6 bases). CDR1 and CDR2 from the germline V gene are SGHKS and YYEKEE (reference sequence). The CDR3 contains 13 residues. V gave up 1 base and J gave up 4 bases, with 8 bases separating them. The CDR3 protein is CASSLQGTTEAFF. CDR3 in DNA: TGTGCCAGCAGCTTGCAGGGGACCACTGAAGCTTTCTTT.

The chain employs TRBV20-1 and TRBJ2-1, with 8 bases lining up with TRBD1. Germline V gene data show CDR1 as DFQATT and CDR2 as SNEGSKA (reference sequence). Germline trimming cut 3 bases from V and 7 bases from J; bases unmatched to any gene: 11. The CDR3 loop spans 15 amino acids. CDR3 sequence reads: CSASSGQGAGNEQFF. CDR3 coding DNA: TGCAGTGCTAGTTCGGGTCAGGGGGCCGGGAATGAGCAGTTCTTC.

The chain has TRBV7-9 and TRBJ1-1, with D possibly matching TRBD1 (6 bases). CDR1 is SEHNR, CDR2 FQNEAQ, per germline (reference sequence). With 5 bases removed from V and 4 bases from J, the gap between germline ends came to 23 bases. This CDR3 has 17 residues. CDR3 protein: CASSPRPPWEGGTEAFF. For the CDR3, the DNA is TGTGCCAGCAGCCCTCGGCCCCCCTGGGAAGGGGGCACTGAAGCTTTCTTT.

The gene calls are TRBV4-3 and TRBJ1-1; no definite D call. The length of the CDR3 is 14 residues. Germline CDR1 is LGHNA and CDR2 is YSLEER. Between the trimmed V and J ends, which lost 0 bases and 3 bases, there was a span of 8 bases. As DNA, the CDR3 is TGCGCCAGCAGCCAAGAAACAGCTTACACTGAAGCTTTCTTT. It is translated as CASSQETAYTEAFF.

In this sample, this clone turned up once. This chain joins TRBV2 and TRBJ2-1; 7 bases line up with TRBD2. The germline V gene encodes CDR1 SNHLY and CDR2 FYNNEI. The CDR3 extends over 14 amino acids. Germline trimming cut 4 bases from V and 9 bases from J; bases unmatched to any gene: 9. The CDR3 loop reads CASSGGAGAFEQFF. The CDR3 DNA reads as TGTGCCAGCAGTGGGGGTGCGGGAGCCTTTGAGCAGTTCTTC.

V and J are TRBV5-1 and TRBJ2-4, with TRBD1 matching over 9 bases. Germline V CDR1 and CDR2: SGHRS, YFSETQ. The CDR3 extends over 16 amino acids. V trimming: 0 bases; J trimming: 8 bases; junction bases outside the gene matches: 9. The CDR3 here is CASSLGFGTGRDIQYF. The CDR3 DNA reads TGCGCCAGCAGCTTGGGGTTTGGGACAGGGAGGGACATTCAGTACTTC.

This clone was seen once. The rearrangement joins TRBV7-2 to TRBJ2-2; no clear D gene. The CDR3 has 16 amino acids. CDR1 SGHTA and CDR2 FQGNSA come from the germline V gene. V dropped 1 base and J dropped 8 bases, with 17 bases sitting between them. In DNA, the CDR3 is TGTGCCAGCAGCTTAGGCGCCCTGGCGTCCGGGGGGGAGCTGTTTTTT. Its translation is CASSLGALASGGELFF.

The chain combines TRBV3-1 (or the pseudogene TRBV3-2) with TRBJ2-1; D is undetermined. CDR1 is LGHDT, CDR2 YNNKEL, per germline (reference sequence). CDR3 size: 12 residues. Between the trimmed V and J ends, which lost 4 bases and 5 bases, there was a span of 6 bases. The CDR3 DNA reads TGTGCCAGCAGCCCTTCTAACAATGAGCAGTTCTTC. This sequence encodes CASSPSNNEQFF.

The gene calls are TRBV19 and TRBJ2-1; 7 bases match TRBD2. The length of the CDR3 is 16 residues. Germline assignment: CDR1 LNHDA and CDR2 SQIVND (reference sequence). Trimming took 3 bases from V and 6 from J; bases not matched to a gene: 11. CDR3 sequence: CASSMAASGRPNEQFF. The CDR3 nucleotides are TGTGCCAGTAGTATGGCGGCTAGCGGTCGTCCCAATGAGCAGTTCTTC.

The DNA of the CDR3 is TGTGCCAGCAGCGTAGGCCTAGCGGGTATGGATGAGCAGTTCTTC. This codes for CASSVGLAGMDEQFF. The V call is TRBV9, the J call TRBJ2-1, with 8 nucleotides matching TRBD2. Germline CDR1 SGDLS, CDR2 YYNGEE. J was trimmed by 8 bases and V by 0 bases; bases with no gene match: 7. The CDR3 consists of 15 residues.